Below, 30 T cell receptor beta chains from the same sample are listed, as sequenced in a study of blood T cells in healthy people across ages. A sample-barcoded 5' primer and a J-beta primer mix were used in a second PCR of roughly 7 to 12 cycles. TCRdb recomputed calls from the 5' RACE reads with MiXCR, one row per CDR3 protein. There are 780,000 or so distinct CDR3 sequences in the sample; roughly 25% occur only once, and under 4.5% lies in the top ten. The same data also contributed to another study, on T cells of mothers and their children.

Sequenced: blood. The receptors derive from a boy between 5 and 17 years old in good health.

The V and J genes are TRBV30 and TRBJ2-7; possible D gene TRBD1, 5 bases. This CDR3 region has 14 residues. CDR1 and CDR2 from the germline V gene are GTSNPN and SVGIG (reference sequence). V lost 2 bases to trimming and J lost 2 bases, with 13 bases between them. CDR3 in DNA: TGTGCCTGGAGTCCGCTTTCGACAGCCTACGAGCAGTACTTC. Residues: CAWSPLSTAYEQYF.

This clonotype turned up a few times. The CDR3 DNA follows: TGTGCCAGCAGTGACTCCGGCGGGAGTGGCACAGATACGCAGTATTTT. Protein product: CASSDSGGSGTDTQYF. The chain couples TRBV6-4 to TRBJ2-3; 7 bases agree with TRBD2. The V segment lost 0 bases and the J segment 1 base; nucleotides outside the gene matches: 4. CDR1 and CDR2 (germline): MRHNA, SNTAGT. The CDR3 extends over 16 amino acids.

This clonotype was recorded a few times. This chain uses TRBV3-1 with TRBJ2-7; D assignment may be TRBD1 or TRBD2 (5 bases each). The V and J ends lost 2 bases and 4 bases respectively, with 18 bases between them. The germline V gene encodes CDR1 LGHDT and CDR2 YNNKEL (reference sequence). The CDR3 spans 16 residues. CDR3 amino acids: CASSQYSTGEGYEQYF. The CDR3 nucleotides are TGTGCCAGCAGCCAATATTCGACTGGAGAGGGGTACGAGCAGTACTTC.

This chain connects TRBV30 to TRBJ2-7; D may be TRBD1 or TRBD2 (5 bases each). The length of the CDR3 is 14 residues. Trimming removed 4 bases from V and 2 bases from J, with 15 bases in between. Looked up from germline, CDR1 is GTSNPN and CDR2 is SVGIG (reference sequence). The chain's CDR3 is CAWKSGRNTYEQYF. DNA for the CDR3: TGTGCCTGGAAATCGGGACGGAATACCTACGAGCAGTACTTC.

Here the CDR3 reads CASVLAGYNEQFF. For the CDR3, the DNA is TGTGCCAGCGTCCTAGCGGGATACAATGAGCAGTTCTTC. The chain recombines TRBV7-9 with TRBJ2-1; 9 nucleotides align to TRBD2. Germline V gene sequence: CDR1 SEHNR, CDR2 FQNEAQ (reference sequence). Losses at the gene ends were 8 bases for V and 4 bases for J; bases not matched to a gene: 3. The CDR3 contains 13 residues.

This clonotype has more than one count but fewer than ten. The rearrangement joins TRBV5-1 to TRBJ2-1; D is uncertain. The V and J ends lost 0 bases and 3 bases respectively, with 16 bases between them. This CDR3 spans 17 amino acids. Germline lookup yields CDR1 SGHRS and CDR2 YFSETQ. The CDR3 is CASSLDPPHLYYNEQFF. CDR3 DNA sequence: TGCGCCAGCAGCTTGGATCCCCCCCATCTCTACTACAATGAGCAGTTCTTC.

This chain joins TRBV11-2 and TRBJ2-4; no clear D gene. CDR3 length equals 16 residues. CDR1 is SGHAT and CDR2 is FQNNGV in the germline V gene. V lost 4 bases and J 2 bases, leaving 15 bases between the germline ends. CDR3 sequence reads: CASSSPDILSKNIQYF. CDR3 DNA sequence: TGTGCCAGCAGCTCACCCGATATTTTGTCCAAAAACATTCAGTACTTC.

This clonotype was found a few times. V gene TRBV20-1 combines with J gene TRBJ1-6; 7 bases are a match to TRBD1. Germline loops: CDR1 DFQATT, CDR2 SNEGSKA (reference sequence). The V segment lost 1 base and the J segment 9 bases; nucleotides outside the gene matches: 12. The CDR3 contains 16 residues. The chain's CDR3 is CSARGTTGTKGSPLHF. CDR3 DNA sequence: TGCAGTGCTAGAGGTACGACAGGGACAAAGGGTTCACCCCTCCACTTT.

The rearrangement links TRBV27 to TRBJ2-3, with 11 bases identical to TRBD2. Germline values: CDR1 MNHEY, CDR2 SMNVEV (reference sequence). This CDR3 spans 16 amino acids. The V and J ends lost 6 bases and 4 bases, in that order; junction bases with no gene match: 9. The CDR3 DNA reads TGTGCCAGCAGCTTAAGACTAGCGGGACGTGCAGATACGCAGTATTTT. Translated, it gives CASSLRLAGRADTQYF.

This clonotype has just a few counts. This chain joins TRBV5-6 and TRBJ2-7; D is undetermined. The CDR3 has 15 amino acids. V was cut by 0 bases and J by 6 bases, with 16 bases left in between. Germline V gene sequence: CDR1 SGHDT, CDR2 YYEEEE. CDR3 DNA sequence: TGTGCCAGCAGCTTGGCCAATAATCCCGCCGGCGAGCAGTACTTC. Amino acids: CASSLANNPAGEQYF.

The chain combines TRBV28 with TRBJ2-6; D unresolved. Trimming removed 1 base from V and 4 bases from J, with 5 bases in between. This CDR3 is 14 amino acids long. Germline loops: CDR1 MDHEN, CDR2 SYDVKM. CDR3 nucleotides: TGTGCCAGCAGTTTATATCGGGGGGCCAACGTCCTGACTTTC. Its protein product is CASSLYRGANVLTF.

The rearrangement joins TRBV20-1 to TRBJ2-5; the D is unclear. Germline CDR1 and CDR2: DFQATT and SNEGSKA (reference sequence). This CDR3 has 14 residues. The ends were cut back, 0 bases at V and 2 bases at J, with 10 bases in the middle. This CDR3 is CSARDFVRQETQYF. The DNA for the CDR3 is TGCAGTGCTAGAGATTTCGTCCGGCAAGAGACCCAGTACTTC.

This clonotype was counted only a few times. This sequence joins TRBV24-1 and TRBJ2-5; D unresolved. Germline V CDR1 and CDR2: KGHDR, SFDVKD. CDR3 length: 12 amino acids. Trimming took off 3 bases at V and 5 bases at J, with 6 bases between the two ends. CDR3 sequence: CATSDPTETQYF. CDR3 bases: TGTGCCACCAGTGATCCAACGGAGACCCAGTACTTC.

In its sample, this clonotype was seen a few times. The chain recombines TRBV28 with TRBJ1-4; tentatively, D is TRBD1 (5 bases). Germline V lookup: CDR1 MDHEN, CDR2 SYDVKM. The CDR3 has 17 amino acids. V shed 2 bases and J shed 3 bases, with 16 bases lying between them. CDR3 sequence reads: CASSLLLRGRPNEKLFF. The CDR3 DNA reads as TGTGCCAGCAGTTTACTCCTAAGGGGTCGCCCTAATGAAAAACTGTTTTTT.

There are a few counts of this clonotype. The rearrangement links TRBV27 to TRBJ2-1, with TRBD2 identical over 7 bases. The last part of the DNA fits TRBJ2-7 better; the J call may be wrong. The length of the CDR3 is 16 residues. Per germline, CDR1 MNHEY and CDR2 SMNVEV (reference sequence). The CDR3 region is CASSLSPGRESYEQYF. For the CDR3, the DNA is TGTGCCAGCAGTTTATCGCCGGGGCGGGAGTCCTACGAGCAGTACTTC.

This clonotype was recorded only once. The CDR3 DNA follows: TGCGCCAGCAGCTTGGTCCAGGAGGATTCACCCCTCCACTTT. Residues: CASSLVQEDSPLHF. V and J are TRBV5-1 and TRBJ1-6; D is uncertain. Germline V CDR1 and CDR2: SGHRS, YFSETQ. The CDR3 consists of 14 residues. The ends were cut back, 0 bases at V and 8 bases at J, with 9 bases in the middle.

This clonotype was observed a single time. The gene calls are TRBV25-1 and TRBJ2-5; 9 bases align to TRBD2. This CDR3 comprises 16 residues. After removal of 0 bases from V and 5 bases from J, the junction contained 7 bases not matched to a gene. The V gene's germline CDR1 is MGHDK and CDR2 SYGVNS. CDR3: CASSEYMAGGVETQYF. The CDR3, as DNA: TGTGCCAGCAGTGAATATATGGCGGGAGGGGTGGAGACCCAGTACTTC. The complete variable domain, with remaining parts taken from reference TRBV25-1 and TRBJ2-5, reads EADIYQTPRYLVIGTGKKITLECSQTMGHDKMYWYQQDPGMELHLIHYSYGVNSTEKGDLSSESTVSRIRTEHFPLTLESARPSHTSQYLCASSEYMAGGVETQYFGPGTRLLVL.

This clonotype has just a few counts. A junction boundary mismatches the germline segment, possibly from a read error. The chain joins TRBV6-6 to TRBJ1-1, with no clear D. Germline values: CDR1 MNHNY, CDR2 SVGAGI (reference sequence). The CDR3 has 11 amino acids. CDR3: CASYNLTEVFF. CDR3 bases: TGTGCCAGCTATAACCTCACTGAAGTTTTCTTT.

V usage is TRBV29-1 and J usage is TRBJ2-5, with 7 bases fitting TRBD1. The V gene's germline CDR1 is SQVTM and CDR2 ANQGSEA. The CDR3 totals 14 residues. In DNA form, the CDR3 reads TGCACGTTCAACCGGGACAGAAGTCAAGAGACCCAGTACTTC. Translated, it gives CTFNRDRSQETQYF.

This clonotype has just a few counts. The V and J genes are TRBV11-2 and TRBJ2-1; D gene ambiguous. V was trimmed by 0 bases and J by 9 bases, leaving 27 bases between them. The CDR3 is 19 residues long. Per germline, CDR1 SGHAT and CDR2 FQNNGV. CDR3 nucleotides: TGTGCCAGCAGCTTAGAGGCGAGACGGTTGGTTGGTAAATGGGGTGAGCAGTTCTTC. Its translation: CASSLEARRLVGKWGEQFF.

This clonotype was found a few times. The chain recombines TRBV20-1 with TRBJ2-5; possibly TRBD2 for D (6 bases). Germline assignment: CDR1 DFQATT and CDR2 SNEGSKA (reference sequence). The CDR3 is made up of 12 amino acids. The V end was cut by 6 bases, the J end by 4 bases, with 12 bases between. As DNA, the CDR3 is TGCAGTGCCCCGGGAGACTCAGAGACCCAGTACTTC. This translates into CSAPGDSETQYF.

The table lists this clonotype with a few counts. The CDR3 nucleotides are TGTGCCAGCAGTTTTTGGGGGACTAGCGGGAGGAATGAGCAGTTCTTC. It specifies CASSFWGTSGRNEQFF. The chain is built from TRBV27 and TRBJ2-5; 15 bases line up with TRBD2. The DNA end lines up better with TRBJ2-1; the J call may be wrong. The CDR3 runs to 16 residues. Germline loops: CDR1 MNHEY, CDR2 SMNVEV (reference sequence).

This clonotype showed up just a few times. The rearrangement uses TRBV10-3 and TRBJ2-3; D uncertain. The V end was cut by 4 bases, the J end by 0 bases, with 8 bases between. The CDR3 sequence is 14 residues long. Germline CDR1 reads ENHRY; CDR2 reads SYGVKD. CDR3 amino acids: CAISGQRSTDTQYF. The CDR3 nucleotides read TGTGCCATCAGTGGGCAACGGAGCACAGATACGCAGTATTTT.

The chain couples TRBV6-2 or TRBV6-3 to TRBJ1-1, with 9 bases lining up with TRBD1. The trim removed 6 bases at V and 5 bases at J, leaving 7 bases unmatched. The CDR3 has 14 amino acids. Germline values: CDR1 MNHEY, CDR2 SVGEGT. The CDR3 protein is CASSGTGRRTEAFF. CDR3 coding DNA: TGTGCCAGCAGCGGGACAGGGCGTCGGACTGAAGCTTTCTTT.

This chain joins TRBV29-1 and TRBJ1-1; D possibly corresponds to TRBD1 (6 bases). Germline V CDR1 and CDR2: SQVTM, ANQGSEA. V lost 6 bases, J lost 5 bases, and 19 bases lay in between. This CDR3 is built from 14 residues. The DNA for the CDR3 is TGCAGCGTCCTCAGGGGTTGGGGAGGTACTGAAGCTTTCTTT. It specifies CSVLRGWGGTEAFF.

The chain carries TRBV29-1 and TRBJ2-1, with TRBD2 identical over 13 bases. The germline gives CDR1 SQVTM, CDR2 ANQGSEA. Losses at the gene ends were 1 base for V and 7 bases for J; bases not matched to a gene: 4. This CDR3 spans 15 amino acids. CDR3 in DNA: TGCAGCGTTGAAGGAACTAGCGGGAGGGAGAATGAGCAGTTCTTC. Encoded protein: CSVEGTSGRENEQFF.

This clonotype was observed at least ten times. The J gene is TRBJ2-1, the V gene TRBV6-2 or TRBV6-3; D uncertain. Germline CDR1 reads MNHEY; CDR2 reads SVGEGT. V was pared by 6 bases and J by 0 bases, with 12 bases between. The CDR3 loop spans 15 amino acids. The CDR3 protein is CASSLAESSYNEQFF. In DNA form, the CDR3 reads TGTGCCAGCAGCTTAGCAGAGAGCTCCTACAATGAGCAGTTCTTC.

This chain joins TRBV7-8 and TRBJ2-1; 10 bases are a match to TRBD1. V lost 1 base and J lost 7; bases outside the gene matches: 4. CDR3 size: 15 residues. CDR1 SGHVS and CDR2 FQNEAQ come from the germline V gene. Written as DNA, the CDR3 is TGTGCCAGCAGCTTAGAATGGGACAGGGGAAATGAGCAGTTCTTC. Translation: CASSLEWDRGNEQFF. Complete variable domain (other parts from reference TRBV7-8 and TRBJ2-1): GAGVSQSPRYKVAKRGQDVALRCDPISGHVSLFWYQQALGQGPEFLTYFQNEAQLDKSGLPSDRFFAERPEGSVSTLKIQRTQQEDSAVYLCASSLEWDRGNEQFFGPGTRLTVL.

The rearrangement joins TRBV6-6 to TRBJ2-1; D may be TRBD2 (6 bases). Trimming took 0 bases from V and 10 from J, leaving 13 bases between them. Germline CDR1 and CDR2: MNHNY and SVGAGI (reference sequence). The CDR3 loop spans 14 amino acids. In DNA, the CDR3 is TGTGCCAGCAGTTACTCCGGGGGTAGCGTCGAGCAGTTCTTC. It codes for CASSYSGGSVEQFF.

V is TRBV5-8 and J is TRBJ1-1, with D perhaps matching TRBD1 (5 bases). The ends were cut back, 2 bases at V and 6 bases at J, with 14 bases in the middle. CDR3 size: 14 residues. CDR1 is SGHTS, CDR2 YDEGEE, per germline. The CDR3 loop reads CASSFREGGAEAFF. Here the CDR3 DNA reads TGTGCCAGCAGCTTTCGGGAGGGAGGGGCTGAAGCTTTCTTT. Together with reference TRBV5-8 and TRBJ1-1, the CDR3 gives the full variable domain: EAGVTQSPTHLIKTRGQQATLRCSPISGHTSVYWYQQALGLGLQFLLWYDEGEERNRGNFPPRFSGRQFPNYSSELNVNALELEDSALYLCASSFREGGAEAFFGQGTRLTVV.